Included here is one T cell receptor beta chain sequence, with context. Antigen unknown. The sample is drawn from a study of yellow fever vaccine responses in identical twins. Points from the study as a whole: Vaccine-induced T cell responses in twins were reportedly observed to appear partly convergent, partly personalized.

The V and J ends lost 6 bases and 8 bases, in that order; junction bases with no gene match: 6. The germline CDR1 and CDR2 sequences are SQVTM and ANQGSEA. The length of the CDR3 is 12 residues. TCRdb passed the RT-PCR reads through MiXCR, listing each CDR3 protein once. Among some 35,000 distinct CDR3 sequences listed, almost 60% were seen once. This sample comprised T cells from blood (PBMCs), unsorted or a sorted subset (not recorded which), obtained before or after yellow fever vaccination (not recorded which). The clonotype comes from a woman between 18 and 29 years old who received the yellow fever vaccine. V usage is TRBV29-1 and J usage is TRBJ2-1; TRBD1 agrees at 8 bases. The CDR3 DNA reads TGCAGCGTCGACAGGGGTGTCGATGAGCAGTTCTTC. Its protein product is CSVDRGVDEQFF.